This T cell receptor beta chain was captured by sequencing in a study of response to subunit inactivated influenza vaccine. Germline V CDR1 and CDR2: DFQATT, SNEGSKA (reference sequence). The CDR3 totals 17 residues. Trimming cost V 0 bases and J 2 bases; bases outside gene matches: 9. This clonotype occurred a few times. Its antigen is not identified. Using its own MiXCR run on the RT-PCR reads, TCRdb lists one record per CDR3 protein. The sample includes 400,000 to 650,000 distinct CDR3 sequences, about 7.2% of them seen just once. Whole-study findings and limits: With each seasonal influenza vaccination, the authors suggested, few new T cells are recruited.

The gene calls are TRBV20-1 and TRBJ2-1; the match to TRBD1 covers 8 bases. The starting material was PBMCs from blood, obtained about 23 months after vaccination. This receptor was taken from a man between 45 and 75 years old who received an inactivated influenza vaccine. The CDR3: CSARDPRTGSAYNEQFF. The CDR3 nucleotides are TGCAGTGCTAGAGACCCAAGGACAGGGTCAGCCTACAATGAGCAGTTCTTC.